Listed here is a single TCR beta chain. Its specificity is not known. The sample belongs to a study of cytomegalovirus exposure and HLA in healthy donors. Findings of the study overall: Researchers reported in a later analysis that common viral pathogens appeared linked to several top clusters. The authors later linked a missense DCLRE1C variant to TCR beta V- and J-gene trimming.

With 60 Vbeta and 13 Jbeta primers, the PCR was carried out. Generated by immunoSEQ multiplex PCR, the TCRdb table keeps only in-frame clones and is missing some. The sample lists roughly 200,000 clones, 77% occurring once. V shed 5 bases, J shed 4 bases, and the junction held 4 bases outside the gene matches. The CDR3 is made up of 13 amino acids. Germline-derived CDR1 and CDR2 are MNHNS and SASEGT. Donors consisted of healthy bone marrow donors. Sequencing used PBMCs. The chain links TRBV6-1 to TRBJ1-2; 7 positions agree with TRBD1. This receptor was identified in a woman in her fifties or sixties in good health and CMV-seropositive. The chain's CDR3 is CASSSTGSYGYTF. CDR3 nucleotides: TGTGCCAGCAGTTCGACAGGGAGCTATGGCTACACCTTC.